This entry is about one T cell receptor (beta chain). V dropped 9 bases and J dropped 3 bases, with 9 bases sitting between them. CDR1 and CDR2 from the germline V gene are SGHNT and YYREEE (reference sequence). The CDR3 has 11 residues. The data were taken from a study of cytomegalovirus exposure and HLA in healthy donors. Data came from immunoSEQ multiplex PCR; TCRdb stores just in-frame clones and leaves some out. The sample includes around 130,000 clones, around nine tenths of them seen just once. The sample comprised PBMCs. This chain uses TRBV5-4 with TRBJ1-1, with D maybe TRBD1 (6 bases). The sequence was obtained from a man aged 30 to 39 in good health and CMV-seronegative. The CDR3 spells CAITGYTEAFF. In DNA, the CDR3 is TGTGCCATCACAGGGTACACTGAAGCTTTCTTT. Using reference TRBV5-4 and TRBJ1-1 for the parts outside the CDR3, the full variable domain is ETGVTQSPTHLIKTRGQQVTLRCSSQSGHNTVSWYQQALGQGPQFIFQYYREEENGRGNFPPRFSGLQFPNYSSELNVNALELDDSALYLCAITGYTEAFFGQGTRLTVV.